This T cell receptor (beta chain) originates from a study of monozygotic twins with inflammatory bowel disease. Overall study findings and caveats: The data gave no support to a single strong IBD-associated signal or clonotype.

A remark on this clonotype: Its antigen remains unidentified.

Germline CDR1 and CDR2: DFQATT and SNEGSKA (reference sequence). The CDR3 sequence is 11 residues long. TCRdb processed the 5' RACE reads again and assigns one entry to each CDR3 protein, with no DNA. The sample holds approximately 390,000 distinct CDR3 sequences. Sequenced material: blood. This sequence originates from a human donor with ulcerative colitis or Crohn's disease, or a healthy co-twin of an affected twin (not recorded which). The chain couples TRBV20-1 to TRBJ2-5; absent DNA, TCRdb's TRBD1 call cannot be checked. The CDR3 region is CSARPGETQYF.